What follows are 32 T cell receptor beta chains derived from one specimen sequenced in a study of T cell clonotyping in hematopoietic cell transplantation. Libraries were prepared by immunoSEQ multiplex PCR; TCRdb keeps only in-frame clonotypes and omits some of them. The table records approximately 80,000 clones, 90% to 96% of them present only once. Time point given: recipient sample about 28 days before transplant, after cytoreduction. This specimen consisted of peripheral blood mononuclear cells, obtained before stem cell transplant. These receptors were taken from a woman aged 45-65 years with acute myeloid leukemia. Some clones in this sample may be carry-over from other donors' samples.

The CDR3 DNA reads as TGTGCCAGCAGTGAGGTGGGGACAGTTCATAGCAATCAGCCCCAGCATTTT. Translating gives CASSEVGTVHSNQPQHF. This rearrangement joins TRBV2 to TRBJ1-5; TRBD1 agrees at 7 bases. This CDR3 is 17 amino acids long. The ends lost 3 bases at V and 0 bases at J; junction bases unmatched: 8. Germline CDR1 SNHLY, CDR2 FYNNEI.

This clone showed up just once. This chain links TRBV29-1 with TRBJ2-1; tentatively, D is TRBD2 (6 bases). The V and J ends lost 1 base and 2 bases respectively, with 12 bases between them. Germline V lookup: CDR1 SQVTM, CDR2 ANQGSEA. This CDR3 is built from 15 residues. The CDR3 sequence is CSVEGGLIPYNEQFF. The CDR3 DNA follows: TGCAGCGTTGAAGGGGGACTCATCCCCTACAATGAGCAGTTCTTC.

The gene calls are TRBV19 and TRBJ1-5, with 7 bases identical to TRBD1. V dropped 6 bases and J dropped 5; count of bases not matched to a gene: 10. The CDR3 sequence is 15 residues long. Per germline, CDR1 LNHDA and CDR2 SQIVND (reference sequence). CDR3 nucleotide sequence: TGTGCCAGTAGCCGCAACAGGGGACTAGATCAGCCCCAGCATTTT. Translation: CASSRNRGLDQPQHF.

The chain couples TRBV6-1 to TRBJ2-6, with D unclear. V lost 2 bases and J 4 bases, leaving 9 bases between the germline ends. The CDR3 sequence is 15 residues long. Germline V gene data show CDR1 as MNHNS and CDR2 as SASEGT. This chain's CDR3 is CASSEMSAGANVLTF. CDR3 in DNA: TGTGCCAGCAGTGAAATGAGTGCGGGGGCCAACGTCCTGACTTTC.

This sequence joins TRBV30 and TRBJ2-7, with 8 bases that match TRBD1. The CDR3 contains 14 residues. After removal of 3 bases from V and 3 bases from J, the junction contained 7 bases not matched to a gene. From germline, CDR1 is GTSNPN and CDR2 SVGIG (reference sequence). Here the CDR3 DNA reads TGTGCCTGGAGACAAAAAGGACAGGGCTACGAGCAGTACTTC. Protein product: CAWRQKGQGYEQYF.

This chain joins TRBV6-5 and TRBJ2-2; 8 nucleotides agree with TRBD1. The CDR3 is 15 amino acids. Per germline, CDR1 MNHEY and CDR2 SVGAGI. Trimming took 5 bases from V and 1 from J; bases not matched to a gene: 3. The DNA for the CDR3 is TGTGCCAGCAGTGCTGACAGGGGGAACACCGGGGAGCTGTTTTTT. This translates into CASSADRGNTGELFF.

V and J are TRBV4-1 and TRBJ2-2, with a tentative D call TRBD1 (5 bases). The CDR3 totals 15 residues. Germline V gives CDR1 MGHRA, CDR2 YSYEKL. V was clipped by 2 bases and J by 8 bases, with 15 bases between them. The DNA of the CDR3 is TGCGCCAGCAGCCAACCGAGAAGGGGATCTGGGGAGCTGTTTTTT. As protein: CASSQPRRGSGELFF.

This clone was seen a single time. DNA of the CDR3: TGTGCCAGTGGGACAGGGGGCTTTCGACAAGGCAATCAGCCCCAGCATTTT. Its translation: CASGTGGFRQGNQPQHF. V is TRBV19 and J is TRBJ1-5; 12 nucleotides line up with TRBD1. The germline gives CDR1 LNHDA, CDR2 SQIVND (reference sequence). CDR3 size: 17 residues. The J segment lost 2 bases and the V segment lost 8 bases, leaving 10 bases of the junction unmatched.

The rearrangement joins TRBV5-5 to TRBJ1-4; tentatively, D is TRBD1 (5 bases). This CDR3 contains 14 residues. Trimming shortened V by 3 bases and J by 8 bases, and 14 bases separated the two germline ends. Germline V gives CDR1 SGHKS, CDR2 YYEKEE (reference sequence). The CDR3 loop reads CASSSSGTSEKLFF. The CDR3 DNA reads TGTGCCAGCAGCTCGTCGGGGACCTCCGAAAAACTGTTTTTT.

The chain is built from TRBV5-1 and TRBJ2-2; the D is unclear. V lost 1 base and J 1 base, leaving 5 bases between the germline ends. The CDR3 loop spans 14 amino acids. Germline V gene data show CDR1 as SGHRS and CDR2 as YFSETQ. This CDR3 is CASSLQENTGELFF. Written as DNA, the CDR3 is TGCGCCAGCAGCTTGCAGGAGAACACCGGGGAGCTGTTTTTT.

This chain connects TRBV5-1 to TRBJ1-4, with TRBD1 identical over 7 bases. The trim removed 4 bases at V and 8 bases at J, leaving 14 bases unmatched. This CDR3 comprises 16 residues. CDR1 and CDR2 (germline): SGHRS, YFSETQ. The CDR3 region is CASSLEGRGLREKLFF. The DNA for the CDR3 is TGCGCCAGCAGCCTGGAGGGAAGGGGGCTTAGGGAAAAACTGTTTTTT.

The J gene is TRBJ1-5, the V gene TRBV19, with 7 bases identical to TRBD1. With V trimmed by 9 bases and J by 5 bases, 4 bases remained unmatched. From germline, CDR1 is LNHDA and CDR2 SQIVND (reference sequence). This CDR3 has 12 residues. CDR3 sequence (DNA): TGTGCCAGCAGGGGGGGGGATCAGCCCCAGCATTTT. Translated, it gives CASRGGDQPQHF. The variable domain in full, completed from reference TRBV19 and TRBJ1-5, reads DGGITQSPKYLFRKEGQNVTLSCEQNLNHDAMYWYRQDPGQGLRLIYYSQIVNDFQKGDIAEGYSVSREKKESFPLTVTSAQKNPTAFYLCASRGGDQPQHFGDGTRLSIL.

The gene calls are TRBV6-4 and TRBJ2-1, with 10 bases that match TRBD2. CDR1 MRHNA and CDR2 SNTAGT come from the germline V gene. CDR3 length equals 14 residues. The trim removed 2 bases at V and 8 bases at J, leaving 3 bases unmatched. CDR3 loop: CASSDASGSDEQFF. In DNA form, the CDR3 reads TGTGCCAGCAGTGACGCTAGCGGGAGTGATGAGCAGTTCTTC.

V gene TRBV30 combines with J gene TRBJ1-1; D unclear. Trimming removed 0 bases from V and 5 bases from J, with 10 bases in between. CDR1 and CDR2 (germline): GTSNPN, SVGIG (reference sequence). The CDR3 has 13 residues. CDR3 bases: TGTGCCTGGAGTGTAATGGGGTGGACTGAAGCTTTCTTT. Amino acids: CAWSVMGWTEAFF.

This chain links TRBV7-8 with TRBJ1-1; D unresolved. Germline lookup yields CDR1 SGHVS and CDR2 FQNEAQ. V gave up 4 bases and J gave up 1 base, with 4 bases separating them. This CDR3 region has 12 residues. The CDR3 DNA follows: TGTGCCAGCAGCTGGAAGAACACTGAAGCTTTCTTT. Translating it yields CASSWKNTEAFF.

This sequence joins TRBV6-5 and TRBJ1-1, with TRBD1 matching 7 bases. There are 13 residues in the CDR3. The germline V gene has CDR1 MNHEY and CDR2 SVGAGI. V was clipped by 4 bases and J by 7 bases; unmatched bases: 6. Here the CDR3 reads CASSFGTVSEAFF. The CDR3 nucleotides are TGTGCCAGCAGTTTTGGGACAGTCAGTGAAGCTTTCTTT.

The chain joins TRBV2 to TRBJ1-2; no clear D. There are 14 residues in the CDR3. Germline loops: CDR1 SNHLY, CDR2 FYNNEI. Trimming removed 7 bases at V and 0 bases at J, with 12 bases between. The CDR3 sequence is CASNGVIANYGYTF. As DNA, the CDR3 is TGTGCCAGCAACGGCGTGATAGCTAACTATGGCTACACCTTC.

This sequence joins TRBV27 and TRBJ2-7, with D perhaps matching TRBD2 (6 bases). Germline V gene data show CDR1 as MNHEY and CDR2 as SMNVEV (reference sequence). Trimming pared 5 bases from V and 3 bases from J, leaving 17 bases between. CDR3 size: 15 residues. In DNA form, the CDR3 reads TGTGCCAGCAGTCCGTCGGGACTTCCTTACTACGAGCAGTACTTC. Protein product: CASSPSGLPYYEQYF.

The chain joins TRBV11-1 to TRBJ1-1; D call uncertain. V lost 1 base, J lost 1 base, and 7 bases lay in between. This CDR3 spans 14 amino acids. The germline CDR1 and CDR2 sequences are SGHAT and FQDESV (reference sequence). The chain's CDR3 is CASSLDKPNTEAFF. For the CDR3, the DNA is TGTGCCAGCAGCTTAGACAAGCCGAACACTGAAGCTTTCTTT.

The gene calls are TRBV10-2 and TRBJ1-1; D gene uncertain. Germline V gene sequence: CDR1 WSHSY, CDR2 SAAADI. Trimming left V 5 bases short and J 5 bases short, with 15 bases between. The CDR3 length is 14 residues. CDR3 amino acids: CASSPPQGRTEAFF. CDR3 sequence (DNA): TGCGCCAGCAGTCCGCCCCAAGGGCGGACTGAAGCTTTCTTT.

This CDR3 is CSAPFRNTIYF. The CDR3 DNA is TGCAGTGCGCCATTCCGAAACACCATATATTTT. This rearrangement joins TRBV20-1 to TRBJ1-3; the D is unclear. The V gene lost 6 bases and the J gene lost 5 bases, with 8 bases spanning the gap. The CDR3 is 11 residues long. Germline V gene sequence: CDR1 DFQATT, CDR2 SNEGSKA (reference sequence).

The chain employs TRBV30 and TRBJ1-2, with D unresolved. V lost 2 bases and J 2 bases, leaving 6 bases between the germline ends. CDR3 size: 12 residues. Looked up from germline, CDR1 is GTSNPN and CDR2 is SVGIG (reference sequence). The CDR3 nucleotides read TGTGCCTGGAGTCGCAGCAACTATGGCTACACCTTC. It codes for CAWSRSNYGYTF.

V usage is TRBV19 and J usage is TRBJ1-5; D may be TRBD1 (5 bases). Deletions cut 1 base from V and 5 bases from J, with 12 bases between. This CDR3 is built from 15 residues. From germline, CDR1 is LNHDA and CDR2 SQIVND (reference sequence). The CDR3 reads CASSIVTGSDQPQHF. The DNA for the CDR3 is TGTGCCAGTAGTATAGTAACAGGTTCCGATCAGCCCCAGCATTTT.

The J gene is TRBJ2-7, the V gene TRBV25-1, with D possibly TRBD2 on 5 matching bases. V was pared by 4 bases and J by 2 bases, with 12 bases between. Germline assignment: CDR1 MGHDK and CDR2 SYGVNS. The CDR3 loop spans 14 amino acids. The CDR3 loop reads CASSAWGEAYEQYF. DNA for the CDR3: TGTGCCAGCAGTGCTTGGGGAGAAGCCTACGAGCAGTACTTC.

This clone has just one count. J is TRBJ2-4 and V is TRBV2; possibly TRBD1 or TRBD2 for D (7 bases each). The V end lost 5 bases, the J end lost 1 base, and 15 bases lay between the germline ends. This CDR3 region has 16 residues. Germline CDR1 is SNHLY and CDR2 is FYNNEI. CDR3 residues: CASSTQGRGAKNIQYF. The CDR3 bases are TGTGCCAGCAGTACACAGGGGAGGGGTGCCAAAAACATTCAGTACTTC.

This chain links TRBV4-2 with TRBJ1-1; D ambiguous. From germline, CDR1 is LGHNA and CDR2 YNFKEQ. The length of the CDR3 is 14 residues. V was shortened by 0 bases and J by 2 bases, with 7 bases between the two germline ends. CDR3 coding DNA: TGTGCCAGCAGCCAAGATCGGGCTAACACTGAAGCTTTCTTT. This translates into CASSQDRANTEAFF.

The chain has TRBV4-1 and TRBJ2-2; 8 bases line up with TRBD1. The CDR3 is made up of 14 amino acids. V was pared by 1 base and J by 6 bases, with 1 base of the junction left unmatched. Germline V gene data show CDR1 as MGHRA and CDR2 as YSYEKL. Written as DNA, the CDR3 is TGCGCCAGCAGCCAAGGACAGGGGTCCGGGGAGCTGTTTTTT. Protein sequence: CASSQGQGSGELFF.

As regards this clone: Other DNA sequences within the sample encode an identical CDR3. The V call is TRBV10-3, the J call TRBJ2-5; D not resolved. The CDR3 loop spans 11 amino acids. Germline CDR1 reads ENHRY; CDR2 reads SYGVKD. V gave up 2 bases and J gave up 4 bases, with 2 bases separating them. CDR3 in DNA: TGTGCCATCAGTGAGCGAGAGACCCAGTACTTC. Translated: CAISERETQYF.

The chain recombines TRBV10-3 with TRBJ2-3; TRBD2 might be the D (7 bases). Trimming cost V 2 bases and J 1 base, with 10 bases left between them. Looked up from germline, CDR1 is ENHRY and CDR2 is SYGVKD. The CDR3 loop spans 15 amino acids. The CDR3 DNA reads as TGTGCCATCAGTGAGCGGGGGGCGCGCACAGATACGCAGTATTTT. It codes for CAISERGARTDTQYF.

The CDR3 coding sequence is TGCGCCAGCAGCCAAGATAGCGGGAGATTGAGTGAGCAGTTCTTC. Translated, it gives CASSQDSGRLSEQFF. The genes are TRBV4-1 and TRBJ2-1; 9 bases are a match to TRBD2. V was pared by 0 bases and J by 9 bases, with 6 bases of the junction left unmatched. Germline V gene sequence: CDR1 MGHRA, CDR2 YSYEKL. The CDR3 consists of 15 residues.

The chain recombines TRBV29-1 with TRBJ1-5; D remains unclear. The germline CDR1 and CDR2 sequences are SQVTM and ANQGSEA. Trimming pared 6 bases from V and 3 bases from J, leaving 3 bases between. There are 10 residues in the CDR3. CDR3 DNA: TGCAGCGTCGCCAATCAGCCCCAGCATTTT. It is translated as CSVANQPQHF. Using reference TRBV29-1 and TRBJ1-5 for the parts outside the CDR3, the full variable domain is SAVISQKPSRDICQRGTSLTIQCQVDSQVTMMFWYRQQPGQSLTLIATANQGSEATYESGFVIDKFPISRPNLTFSTLTVSNMSPEDSSIYLCSVANQPQHFGDGTRLSIL.

This chain uses TRBV5-6 with TRBJ2-1; TRBD2 matches at 15 bases. Germline V lookup: CDR1 SGHDT, CDR2 YYEEEE. The ends lost 4 bases at V and 5 bases at J; junction bases unmatched: 7. The CDR3 is made up of 17 amino acids. The CDR3 bases are TGTGCCAGCAGCCCCCGGACTAGCGGGGGGGGCCACAATGAGCAGTTCTTC. This sequence encodes CASSPRTSGGGHNEQFF.